This is a list of T cell receptor beta chains from one sample in a study of CD8 T cells in ankylosing spondylitis. TCRdb reprocessed the 5' RACE reads via MiXCR and lists one record per CDR3 protein. Here the sample spans about 440,000 distinct CDR3 sequences, roughly 18% being singletons. Material for sequencing was blood, either unsorted or a sorted T cell fraction (not recorded which). All receptors derive from a male donor with ankylosing spondylitis. Both conserved end residues are part of each CDR3. D genes are given only for firm matches. Clone size, where shown, is once, few, many, or a class for clones that have expanded.

d_gene: NA
abundance: NA
j_gene: TRBJ2-3
len: 14
v_gene: TRBV5-6
CDR3nt: TGTGCCAGCAGCTTGTTGGCAGGGCTAGATACGCAGTATTTT
CDR3aa: CASSLLAGLDTQYF

d_gene: NA
abundance: NA
j_gene: TRBJ2-7
len: 13
v_gene: TRBV6-1
CDR3nt: TGTGCCAGCAGCCAGCCGGCAGGAGGCGAGCAGTACTTC
CDR3aa: CASSQPAGGEQYF

d_gene: TRBD2
abundance: NA
j_gene: TRBJ2-1
len: 15
v_gene: TRBV20-1
CDR3nt: TGCAGTGCTAGGTCGAGGTTAGCGGGGCGCCATGAGCAGTTCTTC
CDR3aa: CSARSRLAGRHEQFF

d_gene: TRBD1
abundance: few
j_gene: TRBJ1-1
len: 15
v_gene: TRBV5-8
CDR3nt: TGTGCCAGCAGCTTGATGGGACAGGGGTTAACTGAAGCTTTCTTT
CDR3aa: CASSLMGQGLTEAFF

d_gene: NA
abundance: few
j_gene: TRBJ2-1
len: 13
v_gene: TRBV5-1
CDR3nt: TGCGCCAGCAGCTGGAGCTCCTACAATGAGCAGTTCTTC
CDR3aa: CASSWSSYNEQFF

d_gene: NA
abundance: NA
j_gene: TRBJ2-5
len: 16
v_gene: TRBV3-1
CDR3nt: TGTGCCAGCAGCCAAGTAGTCGGACGCACCCAAGAGACCCAGTACTTC
CDR3aa: CASSQVVGRTQETQYF

d_gene: NA
abundance: many
j_gene: TRBJ1-5
len: 14
v_gene: TRBV5-1
CDR3nt: TGCGCCAGCAGCTTGTGGGGCACAAATCAGCCCCAGCATTTT
CDR3aa: CASSLWGTNQPQHF

d_gene: NA
abundance: few
j_gene: TRBJ1-1
len: 11
v_gene: TRBV29-1
CDR3nt: TGCAGCGTTGTGCCCGGCACTGAAGCTTTCTTT
CDR3aa: CSVVPGTEAFF

d_gene: TRBD2
abundance: NA
j_gene: TRBJ2-7
len: 16
v_gene: TRBV5-1
CDR3nt: TGCGCCAGCAGCCCTCAGGGACTAGCGGGAGTCGACGAGCAGTACTTC
CDR3aa: CASSPQGLAGVDEQYF

d_gene: NA
abundance: once
j_gene: TRBJ2-2
len: 15
v_gene: TRBV11-3
CDR3nt: TGTGCCAGCAGCTTAGATCACAGGGTTGGCGGGGAGCTGTTTTTT
CDR3aa: CASSLDHRVGGELFF

d_gene: TRBD2
abundance: NA
j_gene: TRBJ2-3
len: 13
v_gene: TRBV20-1
CDR3nt: TGCAGTGCGCGGACTAGCAGCACAGATACGCAGTATTTT
CDR3aa: CSARTSSTDTQYF

d_gene: TRBD2
abundance: few
j_gene: TRBJ2-3
len: 12
v_gene: TRBV18
CDR3nt: TGTGCCAGCTCGACTAGCGTAGATACGCAGTATTTT
CDR3aa: CASSTSVDTQYF

d_gene: NA
abundance: NA
j_gene: TRBJ2-7
len: 14
v_gene: TRBV28
CDR3nt: TGTGCCAGCAGTTTTGACGGGAATAGTCGCGAGCAGTACTTC
CDR3aa: CASSFDGNSREQYF

d_gene: NA
abundance: NA
j_gene: TRBJ1-2
len: 15
v_gene: TRBV2
CDR3nt: TGTGCCAGCAGTCTCCGAAAGGCGCAGCTGGATGGCTACACCTTC
CDR3aa: CASSLRKAQLDGYTF

d_gene: NA
abundance: few
j_gene: TRBJ1-2
len: 13
v_gene: TRBV29-1
CDR3nt: TGCAGCGTTGATTCGGGCGGGGGCTATGGCTACACCTTC
CDR3aa: CSVDSGGGYGYTF

d_gene: NA
abundance: few
j_gene: TRBJ1-1
len: 13
v_gene: TRBV6-2/TRBV6-3
CDR3nt: TGTGCCAGTGGGGACACTGGGAACACTGAAGCTTTCTTT
CDR3aa: CASGDTGNTEAFF

d_gene: NA
abundance: many
j_gene: TRBJ2-7
len: 11
v_gene: TRBV20-1
CDR3nt: TGCAGTGCTAGATCGGGGTACGAGCAGTACTTC
CDR3aa: CSARSGYEQYF

d_gene: NA
abundance: few
j_gene: TRBJ2-3
len: 17
v_gene: TRBV28
CDR3nt: TGTGCCAGCAGTTTGTTGGGGCGCTCTTTATCCCTTGATACGCAGTATTTT
CDR3aa: CASSLLGRSLSLDTQYF

d_gene: NA
abundance: few
j_gene: TRBJ1-6
len: 13
v_gene: TRBV9
CDR3nt: TGTGCCAGCAGCGTAGAAGTCTCTTCACCCCTCCACTTT
CDR3aa: CASSVEVSSPLHF

d_gene: NA
abundance: NA
j_gene: TRBJ2-3
len: 15
v_gene: TRBV12-3/TRBV12-4
CDR3nt: TGTGCCAGCAGCCAGGACGACCTTAGCACAGATACGCAGTATTTT
CDR3aa: CASSQDDLSTDTQYF

d_gene: NA
abundance: NA
j_gene: TRBJ2-1
len: 13
v_gene: TRBV7-3
CDR3nt: TGTGCCAGCAGCTTAAATCTGGGGTCTGAGCAGTTCTTC
CDR3aa: CASSLNLGSEQFF

d_gene: NA
abundance: NA
j_gene: TRBJ1-1
len: 14
v_gene: TRBV4-3
CDR3nt: TGCGCCAGCAGCCCGGGGGTGACGGTCACTGAAGCTTTCTTT
CDR3aa: CASSPGVTVTEAFF

d_gene: TRBD2
abundance: few
j_gene: TRBJ2-1
len: 18
v_gene: TRBV11-2
CDR3nt: TGTGCCAGCAGCTCCGTAGCGGGATTGGGAGTTCCCTACAATGAGCAGTTCTTC
CDR3aa: CASSSVAGLGVPYNEQFF

d_gene: NA
abundance: NA
j_gene: TRBJ1-1
len: 15
v_gene: TRBV12-3/TRBV12-4
CDR3nt: TGTGCCAGCAGTTTTCAGTACAAGGGGAACACTGAAGCTTTCTTT
CDR3aa: CASSFQYKGNTEAFF

d_gene: NA
abundance: NA
j_gene: TRBJ2-5
len: 12
v_gene: TRBV29-1
CDR3nt: TGCAGCGTCGCCATGTGGGGAGAGACCCAGTACTTC
CDR3aa: CSVAMWGETQYF

d_gene: TRBD2
abundance: few
j_gene: TRBJ2-1
len: 15
v_gene: TRBV7-2
CDR3nt: TGTGCCAGCAGCTTGCTATCTCTTTCCGGGACTAGCTTTAATTTC
CDR3aa: CASSLLSLSGTSFNF

d_gene: TRBD2
abundance: NA
j_gene: TRBJ2-3
len: 17
v_gene: TRBV20-1
CDR3nt: TGCAGTGCTAGAGATGGACTAGCGGGTCGGATTTTCTGGGCGCAGTATTTT
CDR3aa: CSARDGLAGRIFWAQYF

d_gene: NA
abundance: NA
j_gene: TRBJ2-4
len: 14
v_gene: TRBV30
CDR3nt: TGTGCCTGGAGTCTGGGCTTAGCCAAAAACATTCAGTACTTC
CDR3aa: CAWSLGLAKNIQYF

d_gene: TRBD1
abundance: few
j_gene: TRBJ1-1
len: 14
v_gene: TRBV29-1
CDR3nt: TGCAGCGTACTCCAGGGGGCGGTGAACACTGAAGCTTTCTTT
CDR3aa: CSVLQGAVNTEAFF

d_gene: NA
abundance: few
j_gene: TRBJ1-2
len: 14
v_gene: TRBV6-1
CDR3nt: TGTGCCAGCAGTGAACAGGGGACTAACTATGGCTACACCTTC
CDR3aa: CASSEQGTNYGYTF

d_gene: NA
abundance: NA
j_gene: TRBJ1-2
len: 15
v_gene: TRBV2
CDR3nt: TGTGCCACCGACGGAGGTGTTGACAGGAACTATGGCTACACCTTC
CDR3aa: CATDGGVDRNYGYTF

d_gene: NA
abundance: few
j_gene: TRBJ1-2
len: 13
v_gene: TRBV12-3/TRBV12-4
CDR3nt: TGTGCCAGCTCTCCACAGCCCTTCCGGGGCTACACCTTC
CDR3aa: CASSPQPFRGYTF

d_gene: NA
abundance: NA
j_gene: TRBJ2-7
len: 15
v_gene: TRBV20-1
CDR3nt: TGCAGTGCTAGAGATCTTACAGGGCCTACCTACGAGCAGTACTTC
CDR3aa: CSARDLTGPTYEQYF

d_gene: TRBD2
abundance: many
j_gene: TRBJ2-3
len: 15
v_gene: TRBV4-1
CDR3nt: TGCGCCAGCAGCCAAGTGCGGGGGGCGACAGATACGCAGTATTTT
CDR3aa: CASSQVRGATDTQYF

d_gene: NA
abundance: NA
j_gene: TRBJ2-5
len: 12
v_gene: TRBV20-1
CDR3nt: TGCAGTGCTGTCCGGGATCAAGAGACCCAGTACTTC
CDR3aa: CSAVRDQETQYF

d_gene: TRBD1
abundance: NA
j_gene: TRBJ2-7
len: 15
v_gene: TRBV14
CDR3nt: TGTGCCAGCAGCCGACAGGGCAGAAATGATTACGAGCAGTACTTC
CDR3aa: CASSRQGRNDYEQYF

d_gene: NA
abundance: few
j_gene: TRBJ2-4
len: 14
v_gene: TRBV7-2
CDR3nt: TGTGCCAGCAGCGATCGGGGTCCCTCGGACATTCAGTACTTC
CDR3aa: CASSDRGPSDIQYF

d_gene: TRBD2
abundance: few
j_gene: TRBJ2-1
len: 19
v_gene: TRBV11-2
CDR3nt: TGTGCCAGCAGCTTAGTCCTCGATCGACTAGCGGGGGGGCGAAATGAGCAGTTCTTC
CDR3aa: CASSLVLDRLAGGRNEQFF

d_gene: NA
abundance: NA
j_gene: TRBJ1-5
len: 12
v_gene: TRBV6-1
CDR3nt: TGTGCCAGCAGTGCAACCGGGAATTCTTTGCATTTT
CDR3aa: CASSATGNSLHF

d_gene: TRBD1
abundance: NA
j_gene: TRBJ2-1
len: 15
v_gene: TRBV27
CDR3nt: TGTGCCAGCAGTTCACTGGGACAGGGGGACAATGAGCAGTTCTTC
CDR3aa: CASSSLGQGDNEQFF

d_gene: NA
abundance: NA
j_gene: TRBJ1-3
len: 15
v_gene: TRBV11-1
CDR3nt: TGTGCCAGCAGCTACCTCACAGGATCTGGAAACACCATATATTTT
CDR3aa: CASSYLTGSGNTIYF

d_gene: NA
abundance: NA
j_gene: TRBJ2-1
len: 15
v_gene: TRBV7-2
CDR3nt: TGTGCCAGCAGCTTCGGCCCAAGGTCCTACAATGAGCAGTTCTTC
CDR3aa: CASSFGPRSYNEQFF

d_gene: NA
abundance: many
j_gene: TRBJ1-2
len: 13
v_gene: TRBV12-3/TRBV12-4
CDR3nt: TGTGCCAGCAGTTTAGGGGTGGACTATGGCTACACCTTC
CDR3aa: CASSLGVDYGYTF

d_gene: NA
abundance: few
j_gene: TRBJ2-2
len: 16
v_gene: TRBV6-5
CDR3nt: TGTGCCAGCAGTTACTCTTCCGGGTGGAACACCGGGGAGCTGTTTTTT
CDR3aa: CASSYSSGWNTGELFF

d_gene: TRBD2
abundance: many
j_gene: TRBJ2-3
len: 15
v_gene: TRBV12-3/TRBV12-4
CDR3nt: TGTGCCAGCAGTACCCCAACTAGCGGGAGAGATACGCAGTATTTT
CDR3aa: CASSTPTSGRDTQYF

d_gene: TRBD1
abundance: NA
j_gene: TRBJ2-1
len: 12
v_gene: TRBV18
CDR3nt: TGTGCCAGCTCCCTGGACAGGGAAGAGCAGTTCTTC
CDR3aa: CASSLDREEQFF

d_gene: NA
abundance: NA
j_gene: TRBJ1-4
len: 15
v_gene: TRBV6-1
CDR3nt: TGTGCCAGCAGTGAGGCGGGGGCTTACGGTGAAAAACTGTTTTTT
CDR3aa: CASSEAGAYGEKLFF

d_gene: TRBD1
abundance: few
j_gene: TRBJ2-1
len: 15
v_gene: TRBV9
CDR3nt: TGTGCCAGCAGCGTAGGGGACAGAAAAGACAATGAGCAGTTCTTC
CDR3aa: CASSVGDRKDNEQFF

d_gene: NA
abundance: many
j_gene: TRBJ2-1
len: 14
v_gene: TRBV12-3/TRBV12-4
CDR3nt: TGTGCCAGCAGTCAGACAGGTGGATACAATGAGCAGTTCTTC
CDR3aa: CASSQTGGYNEQFF

d_gene: TRBD2
abundance: NA
j_gene: TRBJ2-1
len: 17
v_gene: TRBV4-3
CDR3nt: TGCGCCAGCAGCCGACGACGCGGGGGTAGCTCCTACAATGAGCAGTTCTTC
CDR3aa: CASSRRRGGSSYNEQFF